This T cell receptor beta chain was retrieved from a study of cytomegalovirus exposure and HLA in healthy donors. Study in general: Unique TCRs numbering approximately 80 million, obtained from HLA-typed donors, made up an early data release.

Amplification used 60 Vbeta primers and 13 Jbeta primers. The data were produced by immunoSEQ multiplex PCR, yet TCRdb's version contains in-frame clones alone and is incomplete. This repertoire shows about 76,000 clones, over 60% found once; its top ten account for approximately 10%. The length of the CDR3 is 17 residues. Germline CDR1 MDHEN, CDR2 SYDVKM. Trimming cost V 6 bases and J 6 bases, with 23 bases left between them. To note about this clone: The antigen remains unidentified.

Study results and limitations: With further analysis later on, most CMV-associated TCR beta chains appeared HLA-restricted.

The sample was PBMCs. J is TRBJ1-4 and V is TRBV28; a possible D gene is TRBD1 (5 bases). The TCR was taken from a woman in her thirties or forties in good health and CMV-seropositive. As DNA, the CDR3 is TGTGCCAGCAGGAGGGACTCAGAAGGGGTGCCGTATGAAAAACTGTTTTTT. Translating it yields CASRRDSEGVPYEKLFF.